This TCR beta chain was identified during a study of blood T cell repertoires in COVID-19. Study background: Sources were T cells, B-cell-depleted T cells, or PBMCs; the material itself was cDNA or gDNA.

Per the original data handling: Researchers report that nucleated cell counts were estimated from reference gene primer amplification. Only in-frame clones appear in the TCRdb table, and some are missing; sequencing was by immunoSEQ multiplex PCR. V, J and clone size reflect that table, while D and trimming were determined from the DNA. Of tens of thousands of clones in the sample, about 82% were seen once. V shed 4 bases and J 4 bases; nucleotides not matched to a gene: 3. Germline loops: CDR1 LNHDA, CDR2 SQIVND (reference sequence). There are 13 residues in the CDR3. Sequencing was carried out using peripheral blood. The receptor comes from a man aged 50-60 years with active COVID-19. The chain carries TRBV19 and TRBJ2-5; 7 bases align to TRBD1. The CDR3 coding sequence is TGTGCCAGTAGTAGACAGGGTACAGAGACCCAGTACTTC. As protein: CASSRQGTETQYF.